This TCR beta chain was identified during a study of shared clonotypes between healthy human individuals. Libraries were prepared by immunoSEQ multiplex PCR; TCRdb keeps only in-frame clonotypes and omits some of them. The sample contains approximately 840,000 clones, 90% to 98% of which appear only once. Trimming pared 7 bases from V and 5 bases from J, leaving 17 bases between. CDR1 MDHEN and CDR2 SYDVKM come from the germline V gene. The CDR3 spans 14 residues. Only CD45RO-negative cells positively selected for CCR7 counted as naive CD8 cells, so terminally differentiated effector memory CD45RA+ cells were excluded.

Material: naive CD8+ T cells sorted from blood. The TCR sequence derives from a man aged 30 to 39 in good health. The chain uses TRBV28 and TRBJ1-1; a weak D match, TRBD1 (6 bases). For the CDR3, the DNA is TGTGCCAGCACCAGACAGGCCTTGGGAACTGAAGCTTTCTTT. Translated: CASTRQALGTEAFF.